The T cell receptor beta chain under discussion was sequenced for a study of cytomegalovirus exposure and HLA in healthy donors. General study points: A link between a missense DCLRE1C variant and TCR beta V- and J-gene trimming emerged from a later analysis.

This PCR relied on a set of 60 Vbeta primers and 13 Jbeta primers. This table comes from immunoSEQ multiplex PCR, and its TCRdb copy is limited to in-frame clones, with some not included. The sample includes roughly 180,000 clones, about 81% of them seen just once. A word on this clone: What it binds is unknown.

Germline V gene lookup returns CDR1 SGHRS and CDR2 YFSETQ. This CDR3 region has 16 residues. V dropped 0 bases and J dropped 3; count of bases not matched to a gene: 5. Sequences were obtained from PBMCs. The chain recombines TRBV5-1 with TRBJ2-3, with TRBD2 identical over 9 bases. The sequence was collected from a woman younger than 35 in good health and CMV-seropositive. The CDR3 spells CASSLAVSGGTDTQYF. DNA of the CDR3: TGCGCCAGCAGCTTGGCCGTTAGCGGGGGTACAGATACGCAGTATTTT.